This passage covers 14 T cell receptor beta chains from one sample sequenced in a study of T cells in Graves' hyperthyroidism and ophthalmopathy. RNA transcripts gave rise to amplified TCR beta CDR3 regions. HTBI primers were used for first-round RT-PCR of the TCR CDR3. TCRdb re-called the multiplex PCR reads through MiXCR, storing one row per CDR3 protein. The table records around 530,000 distinct CDR3 sequences, approximately 17% of them present only once. The sequenced sample was blood. The source of these receptors is a young woman with Graves' ophthalmopathy.

This clonotype has at least ten counts. This chain joins TRBV28 and TRBJ2-5, with 8 bases lining up with TRBD1. The CDR3 has 16 amino acids. Trimming took 5 bases from V and 5 from J; bases not matched to a gene: 13. The germline V gene encodes CDR1 MDHEN and CDR2 SYDVKM. The CDR3 protein is CASSTFGQGNKETQYF. The CDR3 nucleotides read TGTGCCAGCAGTACCTTTGGACAGGGCAACAAGGAGACCCAGTACTTC.

The rearrangement uses TRBV5-5 and TRBJ2-7; the D gene is possibly TRBD1 (6 bases). The germline V and J ends were trimmed by 5 bases and 2 bases, with 14 bases remaining between them. The CDR3 runs to 14 residues. CDR1 is SGHKS, CDR2 YYEKEE, per germline (reference sequence). The CDR3 sequence: CASRDTSGAYEQYF. The CDR3 DNA sequence: TGTGCCAGCAGGGACACTTCAGGGGCCTACGAGCAGTACTTC.

This clonotype was detected ten times or more. V usage is TRBV20-1 and J usage is TRBJ2-5; D not certain. CDR1 is DFQATT, CDR2 SNEGSKA, per germline (reference sequence). With 3 bases removed from V and 3 bases from J, the gap between germline ends came to 11 bases. This CDR3 comprises 13 residues. The CDR3 loop reads CSARSLGKETQYF. Here the CDR3 DNA reads TGCAGTGCTAGGTCCCTAGGGAAAGAGACCCAGTACTTC.

The CDR3 sequence: CASGSSGGQETQYF. CDR3 in DNA: TGTGCCAGCGGATCGTCGGGCGGCCAAGAGACCCAGTACTTC. This chain connects TRBV7-9 to TRBJ2-5, with D unresolved. V was shortened by 8 bases and J by 1 base, with 14 bases between the two germline ends. Germline CDR1 and CDR2: SEHNR and FQNEAQ (reference sequence). This CDR3 region has 14 residues.

This clonotype was observed a handful of times. The chain is built from TRBV4-1 and TRBJ2-7; D gene ambiguous. Deletions cut 0 bases from V and 0 bases from J, with 15 bases between. Germline CDR1 reads MGHRA; CDR2 reads YSYEKL. This CDR3 region has 17 residues. CDR3 coding DNA: TGCGCCAGCAGCCAAGATCCTTCACACCCTAGCTCCTACGAGCAGTACTTC. Protein product: CASSQDPSHPSSYEQYF.

The chain joins TRBV20-1 to TRBJ2-1; possibly TRBD1 or TRBD2 for D (6 bases each). V lost 5 bases and J 5 bases, leaving 19 bases between the germline ends. There are 15 residues in the CDR3. Germline V gives CDR1 DFQATT, CDR2 SNEGSKA (reference sequence). For the CDR3, the DNA is TGCAGTGCTCATGGAGGGGGGAGGACAGACAATGAGCAGTTCTTC. Translating gives CSAHGGGRTDNEQFF.

Ten or more counts support this clonotype. V and J are TRBV7-3 and TRBJ2-3; a possible D gene is TRBD2 (5 bases). This CDR3 region has 15 residues. Germline V gene lookup returns CDR1 SGHTA and CDR2 FQGTGA. V gave up 2 bases and J gave up 4 bases, with 13 bases separating them. The CDR3 protein is CASSLLAYGADTQYF. The CDR3 DNA is TGTGCCAGCAGCTTACTAGCCTATGGGGCAGATACGCAGTATTTT.

The V call is TRBV19, the J call TRBJ2-1; tentative D call: TRBD2 (5 bases). CDR3 length: 17 amino acids. V was pared by 1 base and J by 4 bases, with 17 bases between. Germline V gene sequence: CDR1 LNHDA, CDR2 SQIVND (reference sequence). CDR3 protein: CASSIVPSQSGYNEQFF. The CDR3 region has the DNA TGTGCCAGTAGTATAGTTCCTAGCCAAAGTGGTTACAATGAGCAGTTCTTC.

This clonotype was seen only a few times. The chain couples TRBV2 to TRBJ1-2; 10 bases are a match to TRBD1. V dropped 2 bases and J dropped 6; count of bases not matched to a gene: 9. The CDR3 runs to 16 residues. Germline V CDR1 and CDR2: SNHLY, FYNNEI. The CDR3 DNA is TGTGCCAGCAGTGAATGGGACAGGGGATCCTCCGATGGCTACACCTTC. Its translation is CASSEWDRGSSDGYTF.

This clonotype was counted a few times. V usage is TRBV6-1 and J usage is TRBJ2-7, with TRBD1 matching 7 bases. Unmatched junction bases numbered 4, after V lost 6 bases and J lost 2 bases. In germline, CDR1 is MNHNS, CDR2 SASEGT. The length of the CDR3 is 13 residues. The CDR3 coding sequence is TGTGCCAGCAGGGGGGACAGTCCCTACGAGCAGTACTTC. This translates into CASRGDSPYEQYF.

The rearrangement uses TRBV6-1 and TRBJ1-2; D gene uncertain. Germline assignment: CDR1 MNHNS and CDR2 SASEGT. This CDR3 contains 14 residues. Trimming pared 6 bases from V and 5 bases from J, leaving 16 bases between. The chain's CDR3 is CASSPRSSRYGYTF. For the CDR3, the DNA is TGTGCCAGCAGCCCAAGGTCTTCGAGATATGGCTACACCTTC.

This clonotype was seen ten or more times. This chain links TRBV7-2 with TRBJ2-1; possible D gene TRBD2, 5 bases. The CDR3 covers 11 residues. V lost 5 bases, J lost 8 bases, and 7 bases lay in between. Germline loops: CDR1 SGHTA, CDR2 FQGNSA. For the CDR3, the DNA is TGTGCCAGCAGCAAGGACTATGAGCAGTTCTTC. Residues: CASSKDYEQFF.

The sample holds many counts of this clonotype. This chain connects TRBV5-1 to TRBJ2-7; 12 positions match TRBD2. V gave up 4 bases and J gave up 3 bases; unmatched junction bases: 5. The germline V gene encodes CDR1 SGHRS and CDR2 YFSETQ. This CDR3 is built from 15 residues. The CDR3, as DNA: TGCGCCAGCAGCCCCTCTAGCGGGAGGGACTACGAGCAGTACTTC. This gives the protein CASSPSSGRDYEQYF. The full variable domain, completed using reference TRBV5-1 and TRBJ2-7, is KAGVTQTPRYLIKTRGQQVTLSCSPISGHRSVSWYQQTPGQGLQFLFEYFSETQRNKGNFPGRFSGRQFSNSRSEMNVSTLELGDSALYLCASSPSSGRDYEQYFGPGTRLTVT.

This clonotype was counted at least ten times. The rearrangement uses TRBV7-2 and TRBJ1-1; 11 bases line up with TRBD1. Germline lookup yields CDR1 SGHTA and CDR2 FQGNSA. The CDR3 is 16 residues long. The J segment lost 5 bases and the V segment lost 3 bases, leaving 8 bases of the junction unmatched. CDR3 sequence reads: CASSFRWGQGDTEAFF. CDR3 coding DNA: TGTGCCAGCAGCTTTCGATGGGGACAGGGGGATACTGAAGCTTTCTTT.